The present T cell receptor (beta chain) was sequenced within a study of Ad26.COV2.S vaccination and SARS-CoV-2 variants. Study context: Donor had been placed in the Ad26.COV2.S arm of the COV1001 trial. The study's findings and limits: Reportedly, spike-specific CD8+ and CD4+ T cell responses achieved substantial breadth once vaccination had taken place.

Assay: immunoSEQ multiplex PCR; the TCRdb copy retains only in-frame clones and omits some. The repertoire holds hundreds of thousands of clones, with 80% to 95% as singletons. This clone has more than one count but fewer than ten. Its target is unknown. V lost 2 bases and J lost 4; bases outside the gene matches: 9. This CDR3 spans 16 amino acids. Germline CDR1 reads MNHNS; CDR2 reads SASEGT. Treatment meaning: 15 to 20 received Ad26.COV2.S at low or high dose, single or two shots; a few received placebo; per-sample allocation not given. Each sample was drawn 63 days after the first injection (of vaccine or placebo). Vaccine was an Ad26 vector expressing Wuhan-strain SARS-CoV-2 spike.

The genes are TRBV6-1 and TRBJ2-7; 9 bases agree with TRBD2. This receptor was obtained from a person between 18 and 59 years old who received the Ad26.COV2.S COVID-19 vaccine or a placebo. The input for sequencing was peripheral blood, taken in a trial of Ad26.COV2.S vaccine versus placebo. The CDR3 sequence is CASSEPSLAGLYEQYF. In DNA form, the CDR3 reads TGTGCCAGCAGTGAACCCTCACTAGCGGGTTTGTACGAGCAGTACTTC.